This entry lists 11 T cell receptor beta chains sequenced from one sample in a study of tumor and adjacent non-tumor tissue in lung cancer (dated by TCRdb to 2016 to 2018). The library was obtained by multiplex PCR. TCRdb names Illumina HiSeq 2500 as the instrument used. TCRbeta libraries were constructed through three rounds of nested PCR with primers (Table S4) according to protocols adapted from ARM-PCR. The public reads were reanalyzed by TCRdb: fastp trimming at Q25, MiXCR alignment, in-frame beta chains only. Identical CDR3 protein sequences are pooled into one entry, listed with their most common genes and DNA. The sample has tens of thousands of distinct CDR3 sequences on record, just over 75% of them singletons. The ten largest clones represent about two fifths of the sample. RNA was isolated from bulk, unsorted tissue, and RNA quality was assessed with a NanoDrop ND-1000 and an Agilent 2100. Normal lung samples were distant non-tumor tissue taken more than 3 cm from the tumor edge.

Sequencing was performed on distant non-tumor lung tissue. The source of these receptors is a man aged 65 to 79 with non-small cell lung cancer.

The V gene is TRBV6-6, the J gene TRBJ1-1; D uncertain. There are 14 residues in the CDR3. Per the germline V gene, CDR1 is MNHNY and CDR2 is SVGAGI (reference sequence). The V end lost 4 bases, the J end lost 7 bases, and 16 bases lay between the germline ends. CDR3 residues: CASSSVGLKNEAFF. DNA for the CDR3: TGTGCCAGCAGTTCGGTGGGATTAAAGAATGAAGCTTTCTTT.

This clonotype occurred many times. The chain recombines TRBV20-1 with TRBJ1-5; the D gene is possibly TRBD1 (6 bases). Trimming removed 5 bases from V and 6 bases from J, with 17 bases in between. CDR1 and CDR2 (germline): DFQATT, SNEGSKA (reference sequence). The CDR3 is made up of 14 amino acids. CDR3: CSASRGGTSQPQHF. The CDR3 DNA reads as TGCAGTGCTTCAAGAGGGGGGACTAGTCAGCCCCAGCATTTT.

Turning to this clonotype: With a much larger clone just one base away, this may be a read error. V usage is TRBV12-3 or TRBV12-4 and J usage is TRBJ2-2, with D unresolved. V lost 7 bases to trimming and J lost 8 bases, with 14 bases between them. The CDR3 is 13 residues long. The CDR3 nucleotides are TGTGCCAGCACTGTGGCAGGCTGGGGGGAGCTGTTTTTT. It translates to CASTVAGWGELFF.

This clonotype was picked up one time. V and J are TRBV5-6 and TRBJ2-1; D tentatively reads TRBD1 or TRBD2 (5 bases each). Germline V CDR1 and CDR2: SGHDT, YYEEEE. The length of the CDR3 is 17 residues. The V and J ends lost 0 bases and 13 bases respectively, with 26 bases between them. The CDR3 reads CASSLGLSSEGRSEQFF. As DNA, the CDR3 is TGTGCCAGCAGCTTGGGGTTGAGTAGCGAGGGGAGAAGTGAACAGTTCTTC.

Details on this clonotype: The junction does not match germline at one end; this may be a read error. The chain uses TRBV29-1 and TRBJ2-7; a possible D gene is TRBD2 (5 bases). Germline values: CDR1 SQVTM, CDR2 ANQGSEA. CDR3 length: 14 residues. CDR3 amino acids: CSVGDQRGSYEQYF. CDR3 nucleotides: TGTAGCGTTGGGGATCAACGCGGCTCCTACGAGCAGTACTTC.

The rearrangement links TRBV6-2 or TRBV6-3 to TRBJ2-7; D assignment may be TRBD1 or TRBD2 (5 bases each). Trimming pared 8 bases from V and 13 bases from J, leaving 27 bases between. The CDR3 has 14 amino acids. Germline V CDR1 and CDR2: MNHEY, SVGEGT. CDR3: CASGSSGTHYEQYF. The CDR3 region has the DNA TGTGCCAGCGGTTCCTCCGGGACCCACTACGAACAATACTTC.

A word on this clonotype: The junction departs from germline at one end; a sequencing error may be responsible. The rearrangement uses TRBV19 and TRBJ2-2; D is perhaps TRBD2 (5 bases). The length of the CDR3 is 15 residues. Germline loops: CDR1 LNHDA, CDR2 SQIVND (reference sequence). The CDR3 DNA reads TGTGCCAGTAGAGGTGGGTCGTCGAACACCGGGGAGCTGTCTTTT. Its translation: CASRGGSSNTGELSF.

On this clonotype: Mismatch with germline at one junction end may stem from a read error. The chain recombines TRBV11-1 with TRBJ1-1; 7 nucleotides align to TRBD1. Germline V gene data show CDR1 as SGHAT and CDR2 as FQDESV (reference sequence). The CDR3 is 13 residues long. The CDR3 here is CVSSADRDTGAFF. The DNA for the CDR3 is TGTGTCAGCAGCGCCGACAGGGACACTGGAGCTTTCTTT.

The V gene is TRBV7-9, the J gene TRBJ1-1; D is perhaps TRBD1 (5 bases). The CDR3 runs to 17 residues. Germline-derived CDR1 and CDR2 are SEHNR and FQNEAQ (reference sequence). Trimming stripped 3 bases from V and 6 bases from J, with 23 bases between. The chain's CDR3 is CASSFGLVAGSRSEAFF. CDR3 coding DNA: TGTGCCAGCAGCTTTGGTCTTGTGGCAGGGAGCAGGTCTGAAGCTTTCTTT.

Concerning this clonotype itself: A read error may be the cause here, since a much bigger clone is one base away. The chain uses TRBV7-3 and TRBJ2-2; maybe TRBD2 (6 bases). The CDR3 covers 12 residues. Looked up from germline, CDR1 is SGHTA and CDR2 is FQGTGA. In DNA, the CDR3 is TGTGCCAGCAGTCCCGGGGGTCGGGAGATGTTTTTT. This codes for CASSPGGREMFF.

Worth noting for this clonotype: The junction shows a germline mismatch at one end, possibly a read error. The CDR3 spells CASSLSLAANSGELFF. CDR3 DNA: TGTGCCAGCAGTTTATCTCTAGCGGCGAACAGCGGGGAGCTGTTTTTT. The chain combines TRBV28 with TRBJ2-2, with TRBD2 identical over 7 bases. Germline V gene data show CDR1 as MDHEN and CDR2 as SYDVKM. The CDR3 has 16 amino acids. The full variable domain, with the rest looked up from reference TRBV28 and TRBJ2-2, is DVKVTQSSRYLVKRTGEKVFLECVQDMDHENMFWYRQDPGLGLRLIYFSYDVKMKEKGDIPEGYSVSREKKERFSLILESASTNQTSMYLCASSLSLAANSGELFFGEGSRLTVL.